This T cell receptor beta chain was profiled in a study of OX40 agonist ivuxolimab in advanced cancers. Germline V gives CDR1 LGHNA, CDR2 YSLEER. The CDR3 is 18 amino acids. Here immunoSEQ multiplex PCR was the method, and the copy in TCRdb shows in-frame clones only, minus some. The data hold 65,000 to 70,000 clones, with around 87% observed a single time. Concerning this clone itself: The junction departs from the called germline gene at one end, perhaps through a read error.

The sample consisted of CD4+ or CD8+ T cells sorted from blood, taken in a trial of the OX40 agonist ivuxolimab. This chain uses TRBV4-3 with TRBJ1-6; perhaps TRBD1 as D (6 bases). The receptor was derived from an adult with an advanced solid tumor such as melanoma, head and neck, liver or kidney cancer. In DNA, the CDR3 is TGCACCAGCAGCCGAGAGGGGGGCTCGGGACGGACTAATTCACCCCTCCACTTT. It codes for CTSSREGGSGRTNSPLHF.